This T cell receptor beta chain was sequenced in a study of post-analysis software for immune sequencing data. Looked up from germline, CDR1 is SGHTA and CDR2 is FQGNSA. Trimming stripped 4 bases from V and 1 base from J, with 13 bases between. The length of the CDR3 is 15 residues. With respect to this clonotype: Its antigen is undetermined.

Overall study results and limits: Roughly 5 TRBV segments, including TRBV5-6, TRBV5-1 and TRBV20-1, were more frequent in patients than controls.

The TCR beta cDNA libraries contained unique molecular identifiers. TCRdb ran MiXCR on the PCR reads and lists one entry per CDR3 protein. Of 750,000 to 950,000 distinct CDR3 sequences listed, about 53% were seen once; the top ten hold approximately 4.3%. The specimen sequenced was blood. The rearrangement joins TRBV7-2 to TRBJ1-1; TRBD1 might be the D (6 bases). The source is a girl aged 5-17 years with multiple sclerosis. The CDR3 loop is CASSSYGGTNTEAFF. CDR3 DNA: TGTGCCAGCAGCTCCTACGGGGGCACGAACACTGAAGCTTTCTTT.